This TCR beta chain was retrieved from a study of human T cells and chemical hapten exposure. Each CDR3 protein is one row after TCRdb ran MiXCR on the RACE reads. This sample has tens of thousands of distinct CDR3 sequences, with around 10% found just once. This clonotype was seen many times. Time point noted: pre-sensitization, week 0. Treatment here: therapeutic diphenylcyclopropenone sensitization with weekly scalp DPC. The V gene's germline CDR1 is SEHNR and CDR2 FQNEAQ (reference sequence). The CDR3 sequence is 13 residues long. V trimming: 3 bases; J trimming: 9 bases; junction bases outside the gene matches: 4.

The chain has TRBV7-9 and TRBJ2-1, with 8 nucleotides matching TRBD1. The receptor comes from a woman aged 40 to 55 with alopecia areata. Some clones in this sample may be carry-over from other donors' samples. The source was whole blood, collected in connection with sensitization to the hapten diphenylcyclopropenone (DPC). This CDR3 reads CASSLAGGSEQFF. Written as DNA, the CDR3 is TGTGCCAGCAGCTTGGCAGGGGGCAGTGAGCAGTTCTTC.